The 17 T cell receptor beta chains presented below share a single source sample, sequenced in a study of blood T cells in healthy people across ages. PCR was performed a second time for about 7 to 12 cycles using a sample-barcoded 5' primer and a J-beta primer mix. One entry per CDR3 protein, called by TCRdb with MiXCR from the 5' RACE reads. The sample has approximately 1.5 million distinct CDR3 sequences, 30% to 35% seen once. Specimen: blood. These receptors were taken from a woman aged 25 to 39 in good health.

This clonotype was counted once. The V and J genes are TRBV30 and TRBJ1-4; D is ambiguous. CDR1 GTSNPN and CDR2 SVGIG come from the germline V gene (reference sequence). There are 14 residues in the CDR3. V lost 3 bases and J 8 bases, leaving 16 bases between the germline ends. The CDR3, as DNA: TGTGCCTGGAGAAAAGCTGGTTCGGGAGAAAAACTGTTTTTT. Protein: CAWRKAGSGEKLFF.

The chain is built from TRBV2 and TRBJ1-2; the D gene is possibly TRBD1 (5 bases). Looked up from germline, CDR1 is SNHLY and CDR2 is FYNNEI. This CDR3 comprises 14 residues. Between the trimmed V and J ends, which lost 9 bases and 3 bases, there was a span of 17 bases. CDR3 in amino acids: CARPTRGADYGYTF. CDR3 sequence (DNA): TGTGCCAGACCCACAAGGGGTGCGGACTATGGCTACACCTTC.

A few counts support this clonotype. The gene calls are TRBV6-5 and TRBJ2-1; 7 bases agree with TRBD2. The trim removed 3 bases at V and 4 bases at J, leaving 6 bases unmatched. The length of the CDR3 is 15 residues. Per germline, CDR1 MNHEY and CDR2 SVGAGI. The CDR3 region is CASSYAAGVYNEQFF. CDR3 coding DNA: TGTGCCAGCAGTTATGCGGCGGGGGTATACAATGAGCAGTTCTTC.

The table lists this clonotype with a few counts. This chain joins TRBV27 and TRBJ2-1; 7 nucleotides match TRBD2. Germline V lookup: CDR1 MNHEY, CDR2 SMNVEV (reference sequence). Trimming took 3 bases from V and 3 from J; bases not matched to a gene: 5. This CDR3 region has 15 residues. CDR3 DNA: TGTGCCAGCAGTTTGACTAGCTTCGGCTACAATGAGCAGTTCTTC. Translation gives CASSLTSFGYNEQFF.

The genes are TRBV7-3 and TRBJ1-6, with D perhaps TRBD1 (5 bases). The CDR3 is 15 amino acids. CDR1 and CDR2 (germline): SGHTA, FQGTGA. The V end lost 5 bases, the J end lost 7 bases, and 15 bases lay between the germline ends. DNA of the CDR3: TGTGCCAGCAGCGAGGCGGGGGGTGGAAATTCACCCCTCCACTTT. Translation: CASSEAGGGNSPLHF. The complete variable domain, with remaining parts taken from reference TRBV7-3 and TRBJ1-6, reads GAGVSQTPSNKVTEKGKYVELRCDPISGHTALYWYRQSLGQGPEFLIYFQGTGAADDSGLPNDRFFAVRPEGSVSTLKIQRTERGDSAVYLCASSEAGGGNSPLHFGNGTRLTVT.

V is TRBV2 and J is TRBJ1-2, with 9 bases identical to TRBD1. Germline trimming cut 6 bases from V and 3 bases from J; bases unmatched to any gene: 5. CDR3 length: 14 residues. Germline CDR1 and CDR2: SNHLY and FYNNEI. DNA of the CDR3: TGTGCCAGCAGCGGAGGGACAGGGCACTATGGCTACACCTTC. Protein product: CASSGGTGHYGYTF. Full variable domain (rest looked up from reference TRBV2 and TRBJ1-2): EPEVTQTPSHQVTQMGQEVILRCVPISNHLYFYWYRQILGQKVEFLVSFYNNEISEKSEIFDDQFSVERPDGSNFTLKIRSTKLEDSAMYFCASSGGTGHYGYTFGSGTRLTVV.

The chain has TRBV5-1 and TRBJ2-1, with TRBD1 matching over 10 bases. The CDR3 has 15 residues. V lost 1 base to trimming and J lost 9 bases; unmatched junction nucleotides: 7. The germline V gene encodes CDR1 SGHRS and CDR2 YFSETQ. The CDR3 is CASSLPDRGGIEQFF. Here the CDR3 DNA reads TGCGCCAGCAGCTTGCCGGACAGGGGGGGAATTGAGCAGTTCTTC.

The table lists this clonotype with many counts. V gene TRBV29-1 combines with J gene TRBJ1-1, with TRBD1 matching 7 bases. The J segment lost 1 base and the V segment lost 4 bases, leaving 3 bases of the junction unmatched. The CDR3 spans 13 residues. Germline V gene data show CDR1 as SQVTM and CDR2 as ANQGSEA. CDR3 residues: CSVGNRGNTEAFF. The CDR3 nucleotides read TGCAGCGTTGGTAACAGGGGGAACACTGAAGCTTTCTTT.

This rearrangement joins TRBV20-1 to TRBJ1-4; TRBD1 matches at 11 bases. Germline CDR1 is DFQATT and CDR2 is SNEGSKA (reference sequence). V lost 3 bases, J lost 8 bases, and 2 bases stayed unmatched. This CDR3 contains 13 residues. Written as DNA, the CDR3 is TGCAGTGCTAGCCGGGACAGGGGGGAAAAACTGTTTTTT. Protein product: CSASRDRGEKLFF.

The chain is built from TRBV5-1 and TRBJ1-1; D unresolved. The V end lost 3 bases, the J end lost 5 bases, and 14 bases lay between the germline ends. This CDR3 is 14 amino acids long. Germline V gives CDR1 SGHRS, CDR2 YFSETQ. CDR3 residues: CASSWLEAATEAFF. The CDR3 DNA is TGCGCCAGCAGCTGGCTCGAAGCGGCGACTGAAGCTTTCTTT.

In this sample, this clonotype turned up a few times. The genes are TRBV7-9 and TRBJ1-2; D is perhaps TRBD1 (6 bases). Trimming cost V 5 bases and J 13 bases, with 29 bases left between them. This CDR3 has 16 residues. CDR1 is SEHNR and CDR2 is FQNEAQ in the germline V gene (reference sequence). This CDR3 reads CASSRTVWTDNGNSTF. The CDR3 DNA reads as TGTGCCAGCAGCCGTACTGTTTGGACAGACAATGGCAACTCCACCTTC.

The sample holds a few counts of this clonotype. V is TRBV3-1 and J is TRBJ2-1; 8 nucleotides match TRBD2. V lost 1 base to trimming and J lost 5 bases; unmatched junction nucleotides: 7. CDR1 and CDR2 (germline): LGHDT, YNNKEL (reference sequence). The CDR3 loop spans 16 amino acids. CDR3 residues: CASSQVPAGADNEQFF. CDR3 in DNA: TGTGCCAGCAGCCAAGTGCCAGCGGGGGCAGACAATGAGCAGTTCTTC.

This rearrangement joins TRBV7-2 to TRBJ1-1, with D possibly being TRBD1 (6 bases). The CDR3 totals 15 residues. Trimming took off 5 bases at V and 1 base at J, with 14 bases between the two ends. Germline V CDR1 and CDR2: SGHTA, FQGNSA. CDR3 in amino acids: CASSPTGTKNTEAFF. The CDR3 bases are TGTGCCAGCAGCCCGACCGGGACAAAGAACACTGAAGCTTTCTTT.

The chain couples TRBV6-5 to TRBJ1-1, with D uncertain. In germline, CDR1 is MNHEY, CDR2 SVGAGI. The CDR3 sequence is 12 residues long. V lost 6 bases to trimming and J lost 1 base, with 6 bases between them. CDR3 DNA: TGTGCCAGCAGAACACGGAACACTGAAGCTTTCTTT. Translated, it gives CASRTRNTEAFF.

As concerns this clonotype: Given a much more abundant clone one base away, this may be a read error. The chain couples TRBV29-1 to TRBJ2-3; 9 bases agree with TRBD2. Germline V gene data show CDR1 as SQVTM and CDR2 as ANQGSEA. CDR3 length equals 14 residues. CDR3 coding DNA: TGCGGCGTCGACGGACTAGCGAGTCGGGATACGCAGTATTTT. Translated: CGVDGLASRDTQYF.

This clonotype has only a few counts. The V and J genes are TRBV6-1 and TRBJ2-7, with TRBD1 matching 9 bases. The V gene's germline CDR1 is MNHNS and CDR2 SASEGT. The CDR3 covers 14 residues. The V and J ends lost 2 bases and 5 bases, in that order; junction bases with no gene match: 4. The CDR3 DNA reads TGTGCCAGCAGTGAATACAGGGGGCTCCACGAGCAGTACTTC. Its translation is CASSEYRGLHEQYF.

CDR3 protein: CASSQVANIQYF. CDR3 DNA: TGTGCCAGCAGCCAGGTGGCAAACATTCAGTACTTC. V usage is TRBV3-1 and J usage is TRBJ2-4; D remains ambiguous. The CDR3 covers 12 residues. The ends were cut back, 3 bases at V and 6 bases at J, with 6 bases in the middle. Per germline, CDR1 LGHDT and CDR2 YNNKEL (reference sequence).